Described below is a single TCR beta chain sequence and its context. Its antigen remains unknown. This entry is derived from a study of T cell responses to AZD1222 COVID-19 vaccine. Study-wide results and limits: There were vaccine-associated CD4 TCRs across spike, dominant at 160-218 and 743-854. The donors showed a predominance of white British ancestry and of females, with possible underestimation of clonal diversity.

Assay: immunoSEQ multiplex PCR; the TCRdb copy retains only in-frame clones and omits some. The data show 95,000 to 120,000 clones, with roughly 90% seen just once and roughly 3% held by the top ten. CDR3 size: 13 residues. Deletions cut 1 base from V and 6 bases from J, with 6 bases between. The TCR originated in an adult in good health. This specimen consisted of peripheral blood, obtained on day 0 of MenACWY control vaccination. The chain joins TRBV12-3 or TRBV12-4 to TRBJ1-4; D remains unclear. CDR3 DNA: TGTGCCAGCAGTTTAGAAACAGATGAAAAACTGTTTTTT. Translated, it gives CASSLETDEKLFF.